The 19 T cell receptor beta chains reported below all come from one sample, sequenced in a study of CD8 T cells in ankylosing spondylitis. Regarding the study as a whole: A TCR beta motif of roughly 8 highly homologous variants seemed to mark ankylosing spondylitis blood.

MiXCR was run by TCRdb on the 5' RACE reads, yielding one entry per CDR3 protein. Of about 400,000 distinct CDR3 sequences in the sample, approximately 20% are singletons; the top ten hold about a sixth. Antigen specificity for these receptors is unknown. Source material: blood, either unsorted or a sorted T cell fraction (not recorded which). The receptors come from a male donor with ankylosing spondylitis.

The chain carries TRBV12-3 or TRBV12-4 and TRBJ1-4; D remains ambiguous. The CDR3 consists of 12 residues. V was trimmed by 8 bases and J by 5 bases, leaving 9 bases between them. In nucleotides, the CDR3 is TGTGCCAGCGCCCCCCTCAATGAAAAACTGTTTTTT. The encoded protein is CASAPLNEKLFF.

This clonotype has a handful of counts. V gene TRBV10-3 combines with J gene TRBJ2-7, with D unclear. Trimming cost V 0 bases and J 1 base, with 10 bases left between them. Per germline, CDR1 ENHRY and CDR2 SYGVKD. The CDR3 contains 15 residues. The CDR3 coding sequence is TGTGCCATCAGTGAGTCGTTAAGGAATTCCTACGAGCAGTACTTC. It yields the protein CAISESLRNSYEQYF.

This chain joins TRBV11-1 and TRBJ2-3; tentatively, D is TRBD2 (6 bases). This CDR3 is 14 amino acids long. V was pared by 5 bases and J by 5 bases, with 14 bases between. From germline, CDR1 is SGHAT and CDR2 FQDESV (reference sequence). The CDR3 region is CASSTRDSQDTQYF. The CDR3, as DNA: TGTGCCAGCAGCACCCGGGACTCCCAAGATACGCAGTATTTT.

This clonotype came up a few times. In nucleotides, the CDR3 is TGTGCCTGGAGCCTCCAGGGGAATCAGCCCCAGCATTTT. This encodes CAWSLQGNQPQHF. The chain combines TRBV30 with TRBJ1-5; D might be TRBD1 (6 bases). CDR1 is GTSNPN, CDR2 SVGIG, per germline (reference sequence). CDR3 size: 13 residues. V lost 3 bases and J 4 bases, leaving 10 bases between the germline ends.

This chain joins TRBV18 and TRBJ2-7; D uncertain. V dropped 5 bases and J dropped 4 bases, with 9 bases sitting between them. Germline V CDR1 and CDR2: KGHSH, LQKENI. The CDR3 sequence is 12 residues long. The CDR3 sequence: CASSKNGYEQYF. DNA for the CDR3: TGTGCCAGCTCAAAAAACGGGTACGAGCAGTACTTC. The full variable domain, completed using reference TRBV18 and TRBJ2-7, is NAGVMQNPRHLVRRRGQEARLRCSPMKGHSHVYWYRQLPEEGLKFMVYLQKENIIDESGMPKERFSAEFPKEGPSILRIQQVVRGDSAAYFCASSKNGYEQYFGPGTRLTVT.

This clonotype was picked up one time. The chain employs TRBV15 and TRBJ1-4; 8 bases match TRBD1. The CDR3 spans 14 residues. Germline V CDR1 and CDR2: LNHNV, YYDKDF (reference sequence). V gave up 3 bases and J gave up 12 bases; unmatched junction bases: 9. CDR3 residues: CATSRDRVQEELFF. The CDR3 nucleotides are TGTGCCACCAGCAGGGACAGGGTCCAGGAAGAACTGTTTTTT.

For the CDR3, the DNA is TGTGCCAGCAGCTTATTTGCTATCTCTGGAAACACCATATATTTT. This gives the protein CASSLFAISGNTIYF. The chain employs TRBV7-9 and TRBJ1-3; unclear D gene. Germline CDR1 SEHNR, CDR2 FQNEAQ (reference sequence). The CDR3 runs 15 residues. V lost 2 bases and J 0 bases, leaving 8 bases between the germline ends. Based on the CDR3 plus reference TRBV7-9 and TRBJ1-3, the full variable domain is DTGVSQNPRHKITKRGQNVTFRCDPISEHNRLYWYRQTLGQGPEFLTYFQNEAQLEKSRLLSDRFSAERPKGSFSTLEIQRTEQGDSAMYLCASSLFAISGNTIYFGEGSWLTVV.

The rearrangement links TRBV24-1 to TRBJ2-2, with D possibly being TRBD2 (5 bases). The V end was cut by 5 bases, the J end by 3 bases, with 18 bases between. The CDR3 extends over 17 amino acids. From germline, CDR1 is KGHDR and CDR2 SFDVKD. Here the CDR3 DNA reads TGTGCCACCAGTGCCCCCGACGGGGAGTTGGACACCGGGGAGCTGTTTTTT. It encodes CATSAPDGELDTGELFF.

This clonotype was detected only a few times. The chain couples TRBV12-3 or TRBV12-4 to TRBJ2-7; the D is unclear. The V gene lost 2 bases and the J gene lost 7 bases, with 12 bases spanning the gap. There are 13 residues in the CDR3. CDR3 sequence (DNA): TGTGCCAGCAGTTTAAGTCCCTCCCCTGAGCAGTACTTC. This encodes CASSLSPSPEQYF.

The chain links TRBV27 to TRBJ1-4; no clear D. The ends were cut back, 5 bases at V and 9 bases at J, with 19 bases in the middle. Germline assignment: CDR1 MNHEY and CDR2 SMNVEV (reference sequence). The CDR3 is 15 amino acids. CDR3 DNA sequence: TGTGCCAGCAGTCCCCGCGAGGGTTCATGGCAAAAACTGTTTTTT. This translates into CASSPREGSWQKLFF.

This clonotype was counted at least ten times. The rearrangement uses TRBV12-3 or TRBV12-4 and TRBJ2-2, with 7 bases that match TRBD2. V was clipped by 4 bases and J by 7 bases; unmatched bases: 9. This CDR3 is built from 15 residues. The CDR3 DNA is TGTGCCAGCAGTTACGGCGGGAGTCCGAGCGGGGAGCTGTTTTTT. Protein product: CASSYGGSPSGELFF.

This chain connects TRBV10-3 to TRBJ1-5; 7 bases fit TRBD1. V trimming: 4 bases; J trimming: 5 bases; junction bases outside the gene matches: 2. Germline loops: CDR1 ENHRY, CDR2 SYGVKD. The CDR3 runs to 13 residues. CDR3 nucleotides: TGTGCCATCAGTGGGGACAGTTATCAGCCCCAGCATTTT. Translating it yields CAISGDSYQPQHF.

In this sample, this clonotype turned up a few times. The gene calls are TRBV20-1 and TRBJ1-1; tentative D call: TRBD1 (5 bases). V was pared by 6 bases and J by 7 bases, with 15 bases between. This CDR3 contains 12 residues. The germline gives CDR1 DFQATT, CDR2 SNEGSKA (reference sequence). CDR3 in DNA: TGCAGTGCCCAGAAGGAGGGGATTGAAGCTTTCTTT. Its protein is CSAQKEGIEAFF.

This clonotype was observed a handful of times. CDR3 sequence: CASTWAALNTEAFF. CDR3 coding DNA: TGTGCCAGCACCTGGGCGGCCTTGAACACTGAAGCTTTCTTT. The genes are TRBV3-1 and TRBJ1-1; D is unresolved. Germline values: CDR1 LGHDT, CDR2 YNNKEL (reference sequence). This CDR3 has 14 residues. The V end was cut by 7 bases, the J end by 0 bases, with 12 bases between.

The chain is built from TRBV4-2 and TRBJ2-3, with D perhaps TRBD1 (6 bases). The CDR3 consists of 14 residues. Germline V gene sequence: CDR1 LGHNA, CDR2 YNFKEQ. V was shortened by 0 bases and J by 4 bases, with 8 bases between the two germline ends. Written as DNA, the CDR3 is TGTGCCAGCAGCCAAGAGGGGGCCCCAGATACGCAGTATTTT. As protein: CASSQEGAPDTQYF.

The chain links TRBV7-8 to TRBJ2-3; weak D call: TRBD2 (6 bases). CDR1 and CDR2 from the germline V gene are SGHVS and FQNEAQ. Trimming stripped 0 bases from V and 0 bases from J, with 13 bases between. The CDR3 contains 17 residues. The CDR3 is CASSLAAGPGSTDTQYF. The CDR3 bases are TGTGCCAGCAGCTTAGCCGCGGGACCTGGGAGCACAGATACGCAGTATTTT.

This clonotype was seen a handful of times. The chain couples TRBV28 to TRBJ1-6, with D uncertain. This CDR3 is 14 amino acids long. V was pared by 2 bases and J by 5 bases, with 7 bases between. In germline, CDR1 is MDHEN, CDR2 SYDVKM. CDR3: CASSLAADNSPLHF. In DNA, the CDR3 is TGTGCCAGCAGTTTAGCGGCAGATAATTCACCCCTCCACTTT. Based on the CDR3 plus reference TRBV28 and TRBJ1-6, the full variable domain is DVKVTQSSRYLVKRTGEKVFLECVQDMDHENMFWYRQDPGLGLRLIYFSYDVKMKEKGDIPEGYSVSREKKERFSLILESASTNQTSMYLCASSLAADNSPLHFGNGTRLTVT.

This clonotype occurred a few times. As DNA, the CDR3 is TGTGCCAGCAGTTTTCAGGGAGGTCAGCCCCAGCATTTT. Translation gives CASSFQGGQPQHF. The genes are TRBV12-3 or TRBV12-4 and TRBJ1-5, with TRBD1 as a possible D gene (5 bases). The CDR3 spans 13 residues. Trimming removed 3 bases from V and 6 bases from J, with 9 bases in between.

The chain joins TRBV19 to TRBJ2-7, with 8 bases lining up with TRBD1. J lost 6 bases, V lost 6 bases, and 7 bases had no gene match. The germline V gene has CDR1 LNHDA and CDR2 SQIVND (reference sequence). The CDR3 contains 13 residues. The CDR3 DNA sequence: TGTGCCAGTAGCTCCACCGACAGGGGCGAGCAGTACTTC. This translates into CASSSTDRGEQYF.